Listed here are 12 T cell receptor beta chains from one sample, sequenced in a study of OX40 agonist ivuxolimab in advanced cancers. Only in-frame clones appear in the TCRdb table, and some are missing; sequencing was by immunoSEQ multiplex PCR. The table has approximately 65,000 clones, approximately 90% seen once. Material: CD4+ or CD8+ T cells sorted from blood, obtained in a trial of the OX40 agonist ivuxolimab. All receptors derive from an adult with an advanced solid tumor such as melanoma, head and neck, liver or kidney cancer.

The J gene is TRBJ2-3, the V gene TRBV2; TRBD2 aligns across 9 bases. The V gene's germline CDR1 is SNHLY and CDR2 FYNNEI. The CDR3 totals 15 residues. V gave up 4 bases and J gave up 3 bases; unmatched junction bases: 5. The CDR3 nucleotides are TGTGCCAGCAGTGTGGTAGCGGGGGAAACAGATACGCAGTATTTT. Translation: CASSVVAGETDTQYF.

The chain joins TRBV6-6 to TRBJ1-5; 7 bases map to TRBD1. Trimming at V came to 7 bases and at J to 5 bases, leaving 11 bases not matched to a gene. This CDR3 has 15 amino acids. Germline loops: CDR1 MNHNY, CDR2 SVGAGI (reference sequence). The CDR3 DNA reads TGTGCCAGCACCACTCGCCGACAGGGTCATCAGCCCCAGCATTTT. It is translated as CASTTRRQGHQPQHF.

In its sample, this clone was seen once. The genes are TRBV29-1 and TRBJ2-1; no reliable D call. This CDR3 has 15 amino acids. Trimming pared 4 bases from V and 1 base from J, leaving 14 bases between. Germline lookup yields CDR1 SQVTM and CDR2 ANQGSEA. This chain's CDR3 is CSVAISPESYNEQFF. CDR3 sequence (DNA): TGCAGCGTTGCCATCTCGCCGGAATCCTACAATGAGCAGTTCTTC.

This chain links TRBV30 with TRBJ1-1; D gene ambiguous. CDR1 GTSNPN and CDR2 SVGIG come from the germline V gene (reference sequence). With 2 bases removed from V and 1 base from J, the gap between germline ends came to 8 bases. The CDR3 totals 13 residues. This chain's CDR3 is CAWSFLGNTEAFF. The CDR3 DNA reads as TGTGCCTGGAGTTTTTTAGGGAACACTGAAGCTTTCTTT.

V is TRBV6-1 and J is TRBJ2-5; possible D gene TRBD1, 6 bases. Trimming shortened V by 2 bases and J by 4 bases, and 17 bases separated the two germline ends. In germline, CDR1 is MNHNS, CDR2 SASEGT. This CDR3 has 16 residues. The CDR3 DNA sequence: TGTGCCAGCAGTGAACAAGGACAGAGGTCCGCAGAGACCCAGTACTTC. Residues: CASSEQGQRSAETQYF.

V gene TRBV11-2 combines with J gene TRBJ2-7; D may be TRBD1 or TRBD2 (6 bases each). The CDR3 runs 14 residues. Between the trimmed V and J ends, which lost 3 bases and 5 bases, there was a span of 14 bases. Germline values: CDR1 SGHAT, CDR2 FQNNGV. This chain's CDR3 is CASSLGWRDNEQYF. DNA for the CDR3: TGTGCCAGCAGCTTGGGGTGGAGGGACAACGAGCAGTACTTC.

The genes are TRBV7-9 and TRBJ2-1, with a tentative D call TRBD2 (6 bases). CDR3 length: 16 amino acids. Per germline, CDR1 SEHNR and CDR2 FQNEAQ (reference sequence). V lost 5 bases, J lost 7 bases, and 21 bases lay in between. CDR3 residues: CASSERSGGGSNEQFF. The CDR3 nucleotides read TGTGCCAGCAGCGAACGCTCCGGGGGAGGCTCAAATGAGCAGTTCTTC.

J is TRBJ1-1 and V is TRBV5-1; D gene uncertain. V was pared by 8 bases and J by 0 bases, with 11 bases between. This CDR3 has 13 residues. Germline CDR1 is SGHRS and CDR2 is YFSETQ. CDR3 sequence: CASQVDMNTEAFF. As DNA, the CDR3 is TGCGCCAGTCAGGTAGACATGAACACTGAAGCTTTCTTT.

The CDR3 loop reads CASKGLAGGPREETQYF. CDR3 nucleotide sequence: TGTGCCAGCAAGGGACTAGCGGGGGGACCAAGGGAAGAGACCCAGTACTTC. The V call is TRBV2, the J call TRBJ2-5, with 15 bases lining up with TRBD2. Trimming removed 7 bases from V and 3 bases from J; junction bases left unmatched: 9. The CDR3 is made up of 17 amino acids. Germline loops: CDR1 SNHLY, CDR2 FYNNEI.

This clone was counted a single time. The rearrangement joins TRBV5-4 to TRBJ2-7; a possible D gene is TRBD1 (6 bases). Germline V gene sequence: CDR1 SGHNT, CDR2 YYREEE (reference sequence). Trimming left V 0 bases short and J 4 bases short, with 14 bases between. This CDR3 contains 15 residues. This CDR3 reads CASSLESGTNYEQYF. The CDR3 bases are TGTGCCAGCAGCTTGGAATCCGGGACAAATTACGAGCAGTACTTC.

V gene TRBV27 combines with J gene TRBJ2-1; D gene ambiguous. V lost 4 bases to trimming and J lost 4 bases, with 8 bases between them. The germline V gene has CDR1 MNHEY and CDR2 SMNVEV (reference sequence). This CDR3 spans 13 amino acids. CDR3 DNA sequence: TGTGCCAGCAGTTCCCGGCTTTACAATGAGCAGTTCTTC. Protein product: CASSSRLYNEQFF.

The CDR3 DNA reads as TGTGCCAGCAGTAGTCAGGGCGGCACCGGGGAGCTGTTTTTT. Translating gives CASSSQGGTGELFF. The chain is built from TRBV2 and TRBJ2-2; possibly TRBD1 for D (5 bases). V lost 5 bases and J lost 4, with 11 bases in between. The CDR3 spans 14 residues. The germline V gene has CDR1 SNHLY and CDR2 FYNNEI.